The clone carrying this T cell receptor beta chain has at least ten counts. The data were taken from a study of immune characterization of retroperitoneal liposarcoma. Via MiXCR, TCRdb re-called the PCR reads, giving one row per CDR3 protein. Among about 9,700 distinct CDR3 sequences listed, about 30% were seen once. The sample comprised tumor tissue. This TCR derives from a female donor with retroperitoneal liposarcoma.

CDR3 protein: CASTRDYYGYTF. CDR3 DNA sequence: TGTGCCAGCACCAGGGATTACTATGGCTACACCTTC. The genes are TRBV6-1 and TRBJ1-2, with D possibly being TRBD1 (5 bases). The CDR3 sequence is 12 residues long. The germline CDR1 and CDR2 sequences are MNHNS and SASEGT. V was shortened by 7 bases and J by 3 bases, with 9 bases between the two germline ends.